This T cell receptor beta chain came from a study of blood T cell repertoires in COVID-19. The CDR3 is made up of 15 amino acids. V lost 4 bases, J lost 5 bases, and 12 bases lay in between. The germline gives CDR1 ENHRY, CDR2 SYGVKD. Repertoires were generated with immunoSEQ multiplex PCR, while TCRdb's copy carries only in-frame clones and drops some. The repertoire includes about 200,000 clones, more than 65% of them detected once, and about 12% sits in the top ten. The chain employs TRBV10-3 and TRBJ1-6; tentative D call: TRBD1 (6 bases). The sequence was obtained from a human donor in a cohort sampled during active COVID-19. Sequenced sample: peripheral blood. For the CDR3, the DNA is TGTGCCATCAGTGGTCAGGGGCAAAATAATTCACCCCTCCACTTT. It yields the protein CAISGQGQNNSPLHF.